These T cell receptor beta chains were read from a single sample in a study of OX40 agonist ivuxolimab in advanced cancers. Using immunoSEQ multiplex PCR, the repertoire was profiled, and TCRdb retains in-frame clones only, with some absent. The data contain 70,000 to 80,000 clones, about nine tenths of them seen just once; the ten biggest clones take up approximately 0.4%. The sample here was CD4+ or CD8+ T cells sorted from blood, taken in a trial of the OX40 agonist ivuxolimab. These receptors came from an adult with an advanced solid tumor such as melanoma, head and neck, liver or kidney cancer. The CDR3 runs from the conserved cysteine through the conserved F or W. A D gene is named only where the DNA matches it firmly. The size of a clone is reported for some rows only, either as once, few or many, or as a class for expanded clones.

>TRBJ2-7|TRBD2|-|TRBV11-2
CASSPGLRYEQYF
TGTGCCAGCAGCCCGGGACTACGCTACGAGCAGTACTTC
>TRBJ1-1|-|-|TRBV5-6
CASSLTLRTEAFF
TGTGCCAGCAGCTTAACACTGCGGACTGAAGCTTTCTTT
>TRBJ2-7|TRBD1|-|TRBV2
CASSTGGWTYEQYF
TGTGCCAGCAGTACAGGGGGGTGGACCTACGAGCAGTACTTC
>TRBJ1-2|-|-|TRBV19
CASSIRGSDGYTF
TGTGCCAGTAGTATAAGAGGGTCCGACGGCTACACCTTC
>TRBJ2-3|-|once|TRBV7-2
CASSLRVSGFTDTQYF
TGTGCCAGCAGCTTACGGGTTAGCGGCTTCACAGATACGCAGTATTTT
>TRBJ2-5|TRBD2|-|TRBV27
CASSLRTSQAGTQYF
TGTGCCAGCAGTCTCCGGACTAGCCAGGCGGGGACCCAGTACTTC
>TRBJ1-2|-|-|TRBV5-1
CASSLSPVGGTSGYTF
TGCGCCAGCAGCTTGTCTCCGGTAGGGGGAACATCTGGCTACACCTTC
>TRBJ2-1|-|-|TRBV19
CASREDGSRRANEQFF
TGTGCCAGTAGAGAGGATGGGTCACGGCGGGCCAATGAGCAGTTCTTC
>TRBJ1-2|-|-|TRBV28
CASSSRTYGYTF
TGTGCCAGCAGCTCTCGAACATATGGCTACACCTTC
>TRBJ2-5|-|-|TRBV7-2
CASSLGPTEQETQYF
TGTGCCAGCAGCTTAGGCCCGACAGAACAAGAGACCCAGTACTTC
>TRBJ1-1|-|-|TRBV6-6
CASSYDRRNTEAFF
TGTGCCAGCAGTTACGATAGGCGCAACACTGAAGCTTTCTTT
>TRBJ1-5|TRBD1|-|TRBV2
CASSTRDRGPFNQPQHF
TGTGCCAGCAGTACTCGGGACAGGGGTCCGTTCAATCAGCCCCAGCATTTT
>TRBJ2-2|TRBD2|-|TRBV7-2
CASSLGLAGGGGELFF
TGTGCCAGCAGCTTGGGACTAGCGGGAGGTGGCGGGGAGCTGTTTTTT
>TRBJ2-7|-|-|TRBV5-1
CASSLNSYEQYF
TGCGCCAGCAGCCTCAACTCCTACGAGCAGTACTTC
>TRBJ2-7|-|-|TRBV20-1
CCLSGNYEQYF
TGCTGCCTCTCGGGAAACTACGAGCAGTACTTC
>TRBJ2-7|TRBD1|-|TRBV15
CATSIKTGPYEQYF
TGTGCCACCAGCATAAAGACAGGGCCCTACGAGCAGTACTTC
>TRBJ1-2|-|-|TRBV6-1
CASSEDGNYGYTF
TGTGCCAGCAGTGAAGATGGGAACTATGGCTACACCTTC
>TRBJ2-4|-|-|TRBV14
CASEARGIQYF
TGTGCCAGTGAAGCCAGGGGCATTCAGTACTTC
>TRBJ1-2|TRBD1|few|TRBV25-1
CASSLPGGDGYTF
TGTGCCAGCAGTCTCCCAGGGGGGGATGGCTACACCTTC
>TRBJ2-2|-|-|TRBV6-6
CASRSQGTGELFF
TGTGCCAGCAGGAGCCAGGGTACCGGGGAGCTGTTTTTT
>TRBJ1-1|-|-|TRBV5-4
CASSLAQQMNTEAFF
TGTGCCAGCAGCTTGGCTCAGCAGATGAACACTGAAGCTTTCTTT
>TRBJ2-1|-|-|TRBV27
CASSIRGSPYNEQFF
TGTGCCAGCAGTATCCGCGGTTCCCCATACAATGAGCAGTTCTTC
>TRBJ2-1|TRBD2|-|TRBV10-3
CAISESHPGLAGGGNEQFF
TGTGCCATCAGTGAGTCCCACCCGGGACTAGCGGGAGGGGGCAATGAGCAGTTCTTC
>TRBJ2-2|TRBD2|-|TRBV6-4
CASSDAGTSGNTGELFF
TGTGCCAGCAGTGACGCCGGGACTAGCGGCAACACCGGGGAGCTGTTTTTT
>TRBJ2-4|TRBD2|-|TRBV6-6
CASSHGLAGEYF
TGTGCCAGCAGTCACGGGCTAGCGGGAGAGTACTTC
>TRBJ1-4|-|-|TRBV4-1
CASSQVVGEKLFF
TGCGCCAGCAGCCAGGTCGTGGGGGAAAAACTGTTTTTT
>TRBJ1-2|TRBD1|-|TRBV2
CASSEIRGGGYGYTF
TGTGCCAGCAGTGAAATTCGAGGGGGCGGCTATGGCTACACCTTC
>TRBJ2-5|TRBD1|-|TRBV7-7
CASSSGQGAKETQYF
TGTGCCAGCAGCTCCGGACAGGGGGCCAAAGAGACCCAGTACTTC
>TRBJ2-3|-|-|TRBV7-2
CASSPMAGTGMDTQYF
TGTGCCAGCAGCCCTATGGCAGGGACCGGGATGGATACGCAGTATTTT
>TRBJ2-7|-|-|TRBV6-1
CASQKGRDGTYEQYF
TGTGCCAGCCAAAAAGGGCGGGACGGGACCTACGAGCAGTACTTC
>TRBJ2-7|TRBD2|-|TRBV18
CASSPTPTSGKYEQYF
TGTGCCAGCTCACCAACACCGACTAGCGGGAAGTACGAGCAGTACTTC